These 27 T cell receptor beta chains were all obtained from the same sample, sequenced in a study of blood T cell repertoires in COVID-19. Sequenced by immunoSEQ multiplex PCR; TCRdb stores in-frame clones only, minus some. There are about 260,000 clones in the sample; around 86% occur only once, and about 9.2% lies in the top ten. What was sequenced was peripheral blood. These receptors were obtained from a man aged 40-49 years who had recovered from COVID-19.

V usage is TRBV6-6 and J usage is TRBJ1-2; a weak D match, TRBD1 (6 bases). Germline-derived CDR1 and CDR2 are MNHNY and SVGAGI (reference sequence). The V end was cut by 6 bases, the J end by 3 bases, with 17 bases between. CDR3 length: 15 amino acids. The CDR3 nucleotides are TGTGCCAGCAGCACCCGGGGGGGGCGCGACTATGGCTACACCTTC. It is translated as CASSTRGGRDYGYTF.

V usage is TRBV6-2 or TRBV6-3 and J usage is TRBJ2-1; 11 bases are shared with TRBD2. CDR3 size: 17 residues. Trimming at V came to 2 bases and at J to 6 bases, leaving 9 bases not matched to a gene. Germline CDR1 MNHEY, CDR2 SVGEGT. This CDR3 reads CASSYRLSGLAVNEQFF. The CDR3 DNA sequence: TGTGCCAGCAGTTACCGGCTCTCGGGACTAGCGGTCAATGAGCAGTTCTTC.

This chain joins TRBV5-4 and TRBJ2-7; 9 nucleotides line up with TRBD1. CDR1 SGHNT and CDR2 YYREEE come from the germline V gene (reference sequence). V dropped 4 bases and J dropped 7; count of bases not matched to a gene: 12. This CDR3 has 15 residues. The CDR3 DNA is TGTGCCAGCAGCCCGAATCCGGGACAGGGACGGGAGCAGTACTTC. This translates into CASSPNPGQGREQYF.

The chain employs TRBV6-2 or TRBV6-3 and TRBJ2-7, with 8 nucleotides matching TRBD1. This CDR3 region has 13 residues. Looked up from germline, CDR1 is MNHEY and CDR2 is SVGEGT. The ends lost 5 bases at V and 6 bases at J; junction bases unmatched: 6. CDR3 region: CASSEDRAAEQYF. CDR3 in DNA: TGTGCCAGCAGTGAGGACAGGGCTGCCGAGCAGTACTTC.

This chain connects TRBV7-2 to TRBJ1-5; D unclear. CDR3 length: 17 residues. Per germline, CDR1 SGHTA and CDR2 FQGNSA. Trimming took off 2 bases at V and 0 bases at J, with 14 bases between the two ends. The chain's CDR3 is CASSLFHSRYSNQPQHF. CDR3 sequence (DNA): TGTGCCAGCAGCTTATTCCACAGTCGATATAGCAATCAGCCCCAGCATTTT.

V usage is TRBV7-9 and J usage is TRBJ2-1, with 14 bases matching TRBD2. Germline CDR1 is SEHNR and CDR2 is FQNEAQ (reference sequence). This CDR3 is 15 amino acids long. The trim removed 5 bases at V and 8 bases at J, leaving 5 bases unmatched. The DNA of the CDR3 is TGTGCCAGCAGCCCTGGGACTAGCGGGAGCTATGAGCAGTTCTTC. It encodes CASSPGTSGSYEQFF.

V and J are TRBV30 and TRBJ2-6; 8 bases map to TRBD1. This CDR3 is 16 amino acids long. CDR1 GTSNPN and CDR2 SVGIG come from the germline V gene (reference sequence). Unmatched junction bases numbered 8, after V lost 4 bases and J lost 3 bases. CDR3 in amino acids: CAWKGQGQSGANVLTF. In nucleotides, the CDR3 is TGTGCCTGGAAAGGACAGGGTCAAAGTGGGGCCAACGTCCTGACTTTC.

This chain joins TRBV7-8 and TRBJ1-6; 8 bases are a match to TRBD1. V shed 1 base and J 6 bases; nucleotides not matched to a gene: 5. The CDR3 has 16 residues. Germline loops: CDR1 SGHVS, CDR2 FQNEAQ. This CDR3 is CASSLDTGGGNSPLHF. CDR3 DNA sequence: TGTGCCAGCAGCTTAGACACAGGGGGTGGTAATTCACCCCTCCACTTT. The whole variable domain, remainder taken from reference TRBV7-8 and TRBJ1-6, is GAGVSQSPRYKVAKRGQDVALRCDPISGHVSLFWYQQALGQGPEFLTYFQNEAQLDKSGLPSDRFFAERPEGSVSTLKIQRTQQEDSAVYLCASSLDTGGGNSPLHFGNGTRLTVT.

The chain joins TRBV7-2 to TRBJ2-7; a weak D match, TRBD2 (5 bases). The V gene's germline CDR1 is SGHTA and CDR2 FQGNSA. Trimming took 8 bases from V and 2 from J, leaving 25 bases between them. The CDR3 is 17 amino acids. The CDR3 region is CASGILSGMGRTYEQYF. CDR3 sequence (DNA): TGTGCCAGCGGAATCTTGAGCGGAATGGGAAGAACCTACGAGCAGTACTTC. The complete variable domain, with remaining parts taken from reference TRBV7-2 and TRBJ2-7, reads GAGVSQSPSNKVTEKGKDVELRCDPISGHTALYWYRQSLGQGLEFLIYFQGNSAPDKSGLPSDRFSAERTGGSVSTLTIQRTQQEDSAVYLCASGILSGMGRTYEQYFGPGTRLTVT.

This clone showed up just once. V gene TRBV4-3 combines with J gene TRBJ2-1, with 8 bases aligning to TRBD2. The trim removed 3 bases at V and 2 bases at J, leaving 6 bases unmatched. This CDR3 contains 16 residues. Germline V gene sequence: CDR1 LGHNA, CDR2 YSLEER. CDR3 amino acids: CASSQRVGGAYNEQFF. CDR3 nucleotides: TGCGCCAGCAGCCAGAGGGTCGGGGGGGCCTACAATGAGCAGTTCTTC.

This chain uses TRBV5-1 with TRBJ1-1; D gene unclear. There are 13 residues in the CDR3. The ends were cut back, 5 bases at V and 0 bases at J, with 8 bases in the middle. CDR1 is SGHRS, CDR2 YFSETQ, per germline. Here the CDR3 reads CASRGGLNTEAFF. In nucleotides, the CDR3 is TGCGCCAGCAGAGGAGGGTTGAACACTGAAGCTTTCTTT.

The chain recombines TRBV7-2 with TRBJ2-1; TRBD2 matches at 11 bases. CDR1 is SGHTA and CDR2 is FQGNSA in the germline V gene. V gave up 5 bases and J gave up 10 bases; unmatched junction bases: 10. The CDR3 is 15 residues long. CDR3 coding DNA: TGTGCCAGCAGCCCAGGACTAGCGGGCCGTAAAGAGCAGTTCTTC. Encoded protein: CASSPGLAGRKEQFF.

The chain recombines TRBV19 with TRBJ2-1, with TRBD2 identical over 16 bases. Germline CDR1 reads LNHDA; CDR2 reads SQIVND (reference sequence). The CDR3 is made up of 17 amino acids. Losses at the gene ends were 4 bases for V and 1 base for J; bases not matched to a gene: 1. CDR3 in amino acids: CASSRGLAGGSYNEQFF. The DNA of the CDR3 is TGTGCCAGTAGTAGGGGACTAGCGGGAGGGTCCTACAATGAGCAGTTCTTC.

This clone appeared a single time. V is TRBV7-3 and J is TRBJ2-1, with 10 bases matching TRBD2. Germline CDR1 and CDR2: SGHTA and FQGTGA. This CDR3 spans 16 amino acids. V gave up 6 bases and J gave up 4 bases; unmatched junction bases: 9. CDR3 residues: CASSLTGTSEYNEQFF. CDR3 DNA: TGTGCCAGCAGTCTAACCGGGACTAGCGAGTACAATGAGCAGTTCTTC.

The chain couples TRBV9 to TRBJ2-7; TRBD2 aligns across 10 bases. The CDR3 is made up of 15 amino acids. The V and J ends lost 4 bases and 0 bases, in that order; junction bases with no gene match: 4. Germline V gene lookup returns CDR1 SGDLS and CDR2 YYNGEE. The DNA for the CDR3 is TGTGCCAGCAGCCCCGCTAGCGGGAGCTCCTACGAGCAGTACTTC. It translates to CASSPASGSSYEQYF.

CDR3 in DNA: TGCGCCAGCAGCCGGACTAGCGGGGGGAGGGACGAGCAGTACTTC. Residues: CASSRTSGGRDEQYF. V is TRBV4-3 and J is TRBJ2-7; 14 nucleotides match TRBD2. The J segment lost 5 bases and the V segment lost 4 bases, leaving 4 bases of the junction unmatched. The CDR3 totals 15 residues. Germline V lookup: CDR1 LGHNA, CDR2 YSLEER.

This chain connects TRBV9 to TRBJ2-7, with 7 bases fitting TRBD2. This CDR3 is 16 amino acids long. Germline values: CDR1 SGDLS, CDR2 YYNGEE. The trim removed 0 bases at V and 5 bases at J, leaving 11 bases unmatched. The CDR3 region has the DNA TGTGCCAGCAGCGTAGACTATTCCCTCCGGGGGGACGAGCAGTACTTC. This gives the protein CASSVDYSLRGDEQYF.

The chain joins TRBV2 to TRBJ2-4; no clear D. Trimming took 5 bases from V and 0 from J, leaving 17 bases between them. CDR1 SNHLY and CDR2 FYNNEI come from the germline V gene. This CDR3 is 17 amino acids long. CDR3 DNA sequence: TGTGCCAGCAGTCGCACCTACCTCGAATTAGCCAAAAACATTCAGTACTTC. This translates into CASSRTYLELAKNIQYF.

The rearrangement joins TRBV18 to TRBJ2-2, with D perhaps matching TRBD2 (5 bases). The CDR3 length is 14 residues. The germline V and J ends were trimmed by 5 bases and 5 bases, with 12 bases remaining between them. The germline CDR1 and CDR2 sequences are KGHSH and LQKENI. The CDR3 DNA is TGTGCCAGCTCAACCTTTGGCGGGACCGGGGAGCTGTTTTTT. Protein sequence: CASSTFGGTGELFF.

The chain employs TRBV30 and TRBJ2-7, with 8 bases aligning to TRBD1. The CDR3 is 12 residues long. V shed 3 bases, J shed 6 bases, and the junction held 4 bases outside the gene matches. CDR1 and CDR2 (germline): GTSNPN, SVGIG (reference sequence). CDR3 in DNA: TGTGCCTGGAGCCAGGGGGCTCCCGAGCAGTACTTC. This codes for CAWSQGAPEQYF.

The chain employs TRBV20-1 and TRBJ2-1; 15 bases agree with TRBD2. Germline lookup yields CDR1 DFQATT and CDR2 SNEGSKA (reference sequence). The CDR3 spans 14 residues. The ends lost 3 bases at V and 7 bases at J; junction bases unmatched: 1. CDR3: CSASGLAGGNEQFF. CDR3 sequence (DNA): TGCAGTGCTAGTGGACTAGCGGGAGGGAATGAGCAGTTCTTC.

The chain is built from TRBV6-1 and TRBJ1-4; the D gene is possibly TRBD1 (5 bases). Trimming stripped 2 bases from V and 7 bases from J, with 20 bases between. Germline V gives CDR1 MNHNS, CDR2 SASEGT. The CDR3 is 17 residues long. The CDR3 nucleotides read TGTGCCAGCAGTGAACGGAGCAGACTAGGCGGGGGTGAAAAACTGTTTTTT. The encoded protein is CASSERSRLGGGEKLFF.

The chain has TRBV19 and TRBJ1-3, with D possibly matching TRBD1 (6 bases). Trimming cost V 3 bases and J 4 bases, with 13 bases left between them. The CDR3 covers 15 residues. In germline, CDR1 is LNHDA, CDR2 SQIVND (reference sequence). CDR3 amino acids: CASSIDQGPGNTIYF. For the CDR3, the DNA is TGTGCCAGTAGTATTGACCAGGGGCCAGGAAACACCATATATTTT.

The gene calls are TRBV19 and TRBJ1-5, with D uncertain. V was shortened by 2 bases and J by 2 bases, with 22 bases between the two germline ends. The germline V gene has CDR1 LNHDA and CDR2 SQIVND (reference sequence). The CDR3 is made up of 19 amino acids. The DNA of the CDR3 is TGTGCCAGTAGTATACGGGGAATGGGCTTAGGGATGGGCAATCAGCCCCAGCATTTT. Translating it yields CASSIRGMGLGMGNQPQHF.

This chain joins TRBV25-1 and TRBJ2-1, with 12 bases matching TRBD2. CDR1 is MGHDK, CDR2 SYGVNS, per germline. The CDR3 sequence is 15 residues long. J was trimmed by 4 bases and V by 6 bases; bases with no gene match: 4. CDR3 residues: CASRGTSGSYNEQFF. In DNA, the CDR3 is TGTGCCAGCAGAGGGACTAGCGGGTCTTACAATGAGCAGTTCTTC.

The rearrangement links TRBV19 to TRBJ2-3; TRBD2 aligns across 7 bases. CDR1 is LNHDA and CDR2 is SQIVND in the germline V gene (reference sequence). Losses at the gene ends were 3 bases for V and 4 bases for J; bases not matched to a gene: 4. This CDR3 is 14 amino acids long. Here the CDR3 reads CASSMYGGSDTQYF. In DNA, the CDR3 is TGTGCCAGTAGTATGTACGGGGGGTCAGATACGCAGTATTTT.

The rearrangement links TRBV18 to TRBJ2-7, with 9 bases identical to TRBD1. Trimming took 2 bases from V and 6 from J; bases not matched to a gene: 5. The germline V gene encodes CDR1 KGHSH and CDR2 LQKENI. The CDR3 covers 14 residues. CDR3 coding DNA: TGTGCCAGCTCACCAAAGGGACAGGGATCCGAGCAGTACTTC. Translating it yields CASSPKGQGSEQYF.